What follows is one T cell receptor beta chain and its context. Libraries were prepared by immunoSEQ multiplex PCR; TCRdb keeps only in-frame clonotypes and omits some of them. The sample records around 2,000,000 clones, approximately 94% being singletons. Naivety among CD8 cells was defined by CD45RO negativity and positive CCR7 selection, thereby excluding terminally differentiated effector memory CD45RA+ cells. Germline V gene data show CDR1 as MGHRA and CDR2 as YSYEKL. V shed 3 bases and J 4 bases; nucleotides not matched to a gene: 9. The CDR3 length is 17 residues. The data were obtained in a study of shared clonotypes between healthy human individuals.

Sequenced sample: naive CD8+ T cells sorted from blood. The source of this sequence is a man in his late teens or twenties in good health. The chain has TRBV4-1 and TRBJ2-1, with 10 bases fitting TRBD2. Here the CDR3 reads CASSHETGLAVYNEQFF. The CDR3 nucleotides are TGCGCCAGCAGCCATGAGACAGGACTAGCGGTTTACAATGAGCAGTTCTTC.